This T cell receptor beta chain was obtained from a study of CD8+ T cells in alopecia areata (dated by TCRdb to 2016 to 2018). Notes on the research overall: Treated patients were enrolled in an open-label pilot trial of oral tofacitinib, 5 to 10 mg twice daily, for moderate-to-severe alopecia areata. Patients received tofacitinib for 6 to 18 months and were then followed off drug for 6 months to check for delayed response and recurrence. In treated patients, disease severity was measured using the SALT score, which gives the percentage of scalp surface area affected. The study used high-throughput TCRbeta sequencing to examine T cell clonal expansion in alopecia areata, in both the C3H/HeJ mouse model and human patients. Human TCRbeta sequencing covered scalp tissue and sorted CD4+ and CD8+ peripheral blood T cells from patchy and totalis/universalis alopecia areata patients and healthy controls. Tofacitinib-treated patients had biopsies at baseline and at 4 and 24 weeks of treatment, with a later scalp biopsy in several patients. Scalp clonality was compared among normal scalp (n=4), patchy alopecia areata scalp (n=8), and alopecia totalis/universalis scalp (n=8). RNA was extracted with the PAXgene miRNA kit for fixed scalp, the miRNeasy kit for PBMCs, and the RNeasy kit for mouse skin. TCRbeta CDR3 regions were amplified by immunoSEQ multiplex PCR using 35 Vbeta forward and 13 Jbeta reverse primers. What the authors observed across the whole study: Shared TCR sequences between patients were less evident than in mice, which may be partly attributable to HLA diversity in the patient population. Because the treated cohort was small and had only one nonresponder, larger studies are needed to examine links between baseline CD8+ expansion and response. During tofacitinib treatment, many expanded lesional clones stuck around in both scalp and blood, and this persistence may partly explain why relapse happens after treatment is stopped. With tofacitinib, both scalp clonality and the number of expanded CD8+ clones among the top 100 scalp clones went down significantly. Unlike mouse skin, where gammadelta T cells dominate, normal human skin contains resident alphabeta T cells that get sequenced too, which complicates analysis of the scalp TCR repertoire. Compared with normal scalp, lesional scalp, particularly in alopecia totalis/universalis, had higher clonality and more expanded CD8+ clones, which suggests antigenic drive.

The time point tag for this specimen amounts to: around 24 weeks on oral tofacitinib. The treatment or condition tag for this specimen amounts to: oral pan-JAK inhibitor, 5-10 mg twice daily. From alopecia areata patients, peripheral blood was collected along with lesional scalp punch biopsies. After PBMCs were isolated by density centrifugation and stained for CD3, CD4 and CD8, a FACSAria was used to sort CD4+ and CD8+ T cells. V has 6 bases trimmed and J has 2 bases trimmed; junction bases matching no gene number 8. CDR1 and CDR2, per the germline V gene, are SQVTM and ANQGSEA. Spanning cysteine to phenylalanine, the CDR3 consists of 16 amino acids. Only CDR3 DNA is held: 48 bases, read in frame from base 1. Libraries were constructed by the immunoSEQ multiplex PCR assay. RNA was extracted from all samples and reverse transcribed into cDNA as template for TCR sequencing. SuperScript III was used to make first-strand cDNA, primed with a 2:1 mix of oligo-dT and random hexamers. A synthetic immune receptor repertoire was used to gauge amplification bias, and whatever bias remained was removed computationally. In the source study's methods: Raw reads were preprocessed to remove errors, and CDR3 was defined by IMGT conventions from the conserved cysteine to phenylalanine. Clonality was computed as 1 minus the Shannon entropy, with the entropy normalized by log2 of the number of productive unique TCRs. Whether scalp clones were CD4 or CD8 was inferred by matching scalp TCRbeta sequences against CD4 and CD8 repertoires sorted from blood. TCRdb took over this immuneACCESS table, retaining in-frame rearrangements with V and J assigned. Such tables are incomplete; in checked studies, under half of the missing clones stem from an unresolved V gene, and the remainder is unexplained. V, J and clone size derive from that table, while D and trimming were established from the DNA sequence. The sample contains some 80,000 clones, around 67% of them found a single time. The ten largest clones represent about a quarter of the sample.

A note on this clone: Its cognate antigen has yet to be identified. There are no base qualities to consult, and no much larger clone falls within one base.

Material: CD8+ T cells sorted from blood, obtained at week 24, from a patient treated with tofacitinib. The V and J genes are TRBV29-1 and TRBJ2-3; 13 bases in the junction line up with TRBD2. The receptor was isolated from a human donor with alopecia areata. The CDR3 loop reads CSVDGLAGVYTDTQYF. In nucleotide form, the sequence is TGCAGCGTAGACGGACTAGCGGGGGTATACACAGATACGCAGTATTTT.